The 26 T cell receptor beta chains reported below all come from one sample, sequenced in a study of T-cell reconstitution after alpha-beta-depleted transplantation in children (dated by TCRdb to about 2016). What this sample's treatment or condition label stands for: allogeneic hematopoietic cell transplantation with graft depleted of TCRalphabeta T cells and CD19 B cells. Libraries came from PCR. The instrument given in TCRdb is Illumina HiSeq 2500. Molecular barcoding was employed in the preparation of TCR libraries, with unique molecular identifiers being used to normalize TCRbeta repertoire quantification. Using fastp trimming at Q25 and MiXCR clonotype assembly, TCRdb reanalyzed the public sequencing data and kept in-frame beta chains. Each CDR3 protein appears once, grouped with its most common genes and DNA. Here the sample has about a million distinct CDR3 sequences; roughly 29% occur a single time. Together, the top ten hold roughly 30% of the sample.

The input for sequencing was PBMCs, mostly from graft donor cells, taken 360 days after TCRalphabeta/CD19-depleted stem cell transplant. These receptors all come from a boy less than two years old who had a stem cell transplant for SCID, so the T cells may come from the graft donor.

This clonotype was observed a few times. The chain recombines TRBV6-1 with TRBJ2-3, with 11 bases aligning to TRBD1. The V gene's germline CDR1 is MNHNS and CDR2 SASEGT. The CDR3 consists of 14 residues. V gave up 8 bases and J gave up 3 bases; unmatched junction bases: 4. Written as DNA, the CDR3 is TGTGCCAGCGGGACAGGGGGAAGAACAGATACGCAGTATTTT. It encodes CASGTGGRTDTQYF.

The chain combines TRBV2 with TRBJ1-6; D ambiguous. The CDR3 length is 13 residues. Germline lookup yields CDR1 SNHLY and CDR2 FYNNEI. With 0 bases removed from V and 9 bases from J, the gap between germline ends came to 6 bases. CDR3 amino acids: CASSEAFASPLHF. CDR3 nucleotide sequence: TGTGCCAGCAGTGAAGCGTTTGCTTCACCCCTCCACTTT.

The chain has TRBV5-1 and TRBJ1-6, with D possibly being TRBD1 (5 bases). The length of the CDR3 is 16 residues. Germline V gene lookup returns CDR1 SGHRS and CDR2 YFSETQ. The V gene lost 0 bases and the J gene lost 9 bases, with 16 bases spanning the gap. The DNA for the CDR3 is TGCGCCAGCAGCTTGGGGGACGGCAATATTGGTTCACCCCTCCACTTT. Translated, it gives CASSLGDGNIGSPLHF.

This clonotype was found a few times. V and J are TRBV3-1 and TRBJ2-7; D remains ambiguous. Germline lookup yields CDR1 LGHDT and CDR2 YNNKEL (reference sequence). The CDR3 runs 14 residues. The V gene lost 1 base and the J gene lost 5 bases, with 12 bases spanning the gap. CDR3 sequence (DNA): TGTGCCAGCAGCCAAGTCTACTCTCAGGACGAGCAGTACTTC. It translates to CASSQVYSQDEQYF.

The chain recombines TRBV10-3 with TRBJ2-7; TRBD2 agrees at 10 bases. This CDR3 spans 16 amino acids. Germline V lookup: CDR1 ENHRY, CDR2 SYGVKD. V lost 3 bases to trimming and J lost 1 base; unmatched junction nucleotides: 6. This CDR3 reads CAISDPSSGGSYEQYF. CDR3 nucleotide sequence: TGTGCCATCAGTGACCCATCTAGCGGGGGTTCCTACGAGCAGTACTTC.

J is TRBJ2-2 and V is TRBV6-1; D is uncertain. The CDR3 contains 15 residues. Germline V gene lookup returns CDR1 MNHNS and CDR2 SASEGT. Trimming stripped 7 bases from V and 6 bases from J, with 18 bases between. CDR3 nucleotides: TGTGCCAGCACCTCATCCGCCGCGGTCGCCGGGGAGCTGTTTTTT. Translation gives CASTSSAAVAGELFF.

The chain uses TRBV5-5 and TRBJ2-3; TRBD1 matches 7 bases. In germline, CDR1 is SGHKS, CDR2 YYEKEE (reference sequence). J gave up 4 bases and V 2 bases, and 7 bases lay outside the gene matches. The CDR3 consists of 15 residues. DNA of the CDR3: TGTGCCAGCAGCTTCGGGACAGTGGCCGCAGATACGCAGTATTTT. Translating it yields CASSFGTVAADTQYF.

The chain couples TRBV5-6 to TRBJ2-2, with TRBD1 identical over 9 bases. There are 17 residues in the CDR3. J lost 4 bases, V lost 5 bases, and 12 bases had no gene match. Germline lookup yields CDR1 SGHDT and CDR2 YYEEEE. The CDR3 DNA sequence: TGTGCCAGCAGTCCCGGGACAGGGATAAGTAGCACCGGGGAGCTGTTTTTT. As protein: CASSPGTGISSTGELFF.

The chain has TRBV5-1 and TRBJ2-2; D remains unclear. The germline V gene has CDR1 SGHRS and CDR2 YFSETQ. The CDR3 totals 15 residues. V gave up 1 base and J gave up 1 base, with 8 bases separating them. CDR3 loop: CASSLWAVNTGELFF. CDR3 DNA sequence: TGCGCCAGCAGCTTGTGGGCAGTGAACACCGGGGAGCTGTTTTTT. The full variable domain, rest sourced from reference TRBV5-1 and TRBJ2-2, is KAGVTQTPRYLIKTRGQQVTLSCSPISGHRSVSWYQQTPGQGLQFLFEYFSETQRNKGNFPGRFSGRQFSNSRSEMNVSTLELGDSALYLCASSLWAVNTGELFFGEGSRLTVL.

V usage is TRBV5-1 and J usage is TRBJ2-2, with 7 nucleotides matching TRBD1. The CDR3 runs 16 residues. J was trimmed by 0 bases and V by 3 bases; bases with no gene match: 5. In germline, CDR1 is SGHRS, CDR2 YFSETQ. CDR3 residues: CASSSTGNANTGELFF. The DNA of the CDR3 is TGCGCCAGCAGCTCGACAGGGAACGCGAACACCGGGGAGCTGTTTTTT.

The chain employs TRBV6-1 and TRBJ2-1; D remains unclear. This CDR3 contains 13 residues. V was shortened by 5 bases and J by 10 bases, with 15 bases between the two germline ends. Germline CDR1 and CDR2: MNHNS and SASEGT. CDR3 loop: CASSPQSLGEQFF. The DNA of the CDR3 is TGTGCCAGCAGTCCCCAGAGTCTCGGCGAGCAGTTCTTC.

This chain joins TRBV6-1 and TRBJ2-4, with 9 bases matching TRBD2. This CDR3 comprises 14 residues. J gave up 8 bases and V 7 bases, and 9 bases lay outside the gene matches. CDR1 is MNHNS and CDR2 is SASEGT in the germline V gene. In nucleotides, the CDR3 is TGTGCCAGCAAGGCTAGCGGGGAGAGAGACATTCAGTACTTC. This translates into CASKASGERDIQYF.

This chain uses TRBV7-8 with TRBJ2-2; weak D call: TRBD2 (6 bases). Germline-derived CDR1 and CDR2 are SGHVS and FQNEAQ. Trimming removed 2 bases at V and 5 bases at J, with 18 bases between. This CDR3 comprises 17 residues. In DNA form, the CDR3 reads TGTGCCAGCAGCTTATGGGAGGACGTAAGCGAAACCGGGGAGCTGTTTTTT. Translated, it gives CASSLWEDVSETGELFF.

This clonotype was seen only a few times. The chain carries TRBV7-9 and TRBJ2-7, with D perhaps matching TRBD1 (6 bases). CDR1 and CDR2 from the germline V gene are SEHNR and FQNEAQ (reference sequence). There are 15 residues in the CDR3. V was cut by 5 bases and J by 0 bases, with 14 bases left in between. The CDR3 here is CASSPGTPSSYEQYF. CDR3 bases: TGTGCCAGCAGCCCCGGGACACCGAGCTCCTACGAGCAGTACTTC. Variable domain in full (rest from reference TRBV7-9 and TRBJ2-7): DTGVSQNPRHKITKRGQNVTFRCDPISEHNRLYWYRQTLGQGPEFLTYFQNEAQLEKSRLLSDRFSAERPKGSFSTLEIQRTEQGDSAMYLCASSPGTPSSYEQYFGPGTRLTVT.

This chain's CDR3 is CASSYSEIPGYGYTF. CDR3 DNA sequence: TGTGCCAGCAGTTACTCGGAGATTCCAGGGTATGGCTACACCTTC. V is TRBV6-5 and J is TRBJ1-2, with D possibly matching TRBD1 (5 bases). This CDR3 comprises 15 residues. Per germline, CDR1 MNHEY and CDR2 SVGAGI. Trimming left V 0 bases short and J 5 bases short, with 13 bases between.

The chain carries TRBV7-2 and TRBJ2-7; 10 bases fit TRBD2. V shed 0 bases and J 2 bases; nucleotides not matched to a gene: 4. This CDR3 comprises 16 residues. The germline V gene encodes CDR1 SGHTA and CDR2 FQGNSA. CDR3 DNA sequence: TGTGCCAGCAGCTTAGCTGGTACTAGCGGGGCCTACGAGCAGTACTTC. Its protein is CASSLAGTSGAYEQYF.

This clonotype has more than one count but fewer than ten. CDR3 nucleotides: TGTGCCAGCAGCCTTACCCCTCCGGGACTAGCGGGCCCTAGCACAGATACGCAGTATTTT. It encodes CASSLTPPGLAGPSTDTQYF. The genes are TRBV4-2 and TRBJ2-3; TRBD2 agrees at 12 bases. CDR3 length equals 20 residues. The ends lost 4 bases at V and 0 bases at J; junction bases unmatched: 14. Germline CDR1 is LGHNA and CDR2 is YNFKEQ.

V usage is TRBV12-3 or TRBV12-4 and J usage is TRBJ1-5, with D uncertain. The CDR3 runs to 13 residues. With 7 bases removed from V and 0 bases from J, the gap between germline ends came to 7 bases. The CDR3 loop reads CASTDYSNQPQHF. CDR3 nucleotide sequence: TGTGCCAGCACAGACTATAGCAATCAGCCCCAGCATTTT.

There are a few counts of this clonotype. The chain couples TRBV5-1 to TRBJ2-2; D is uncertain. There are 14 residues in the CDR3. Looked up from germline, CDR1 is SGHRS and CDR2 is YFSETQ. Trimming left V 0 bases short and J 4 bases short, with 7 bases between. The CDR3 nucleotides read TGCGCCAGCAGCTTGGGGGGATCCACCGGGGAGCTGTTTTTT. Residues: CASSLGGSTGELFF.

In its sample, this clonotype was seen a few times. This chain joins TRBV3-1 and TRBJ2-2; maybe TRBD2 (5 bases). CDR3 length: 17 amino acids. Deletions cut 4 bases from V and 2 bases from J, with 17 bases between. Germline V gene data show CDR1 as LGHDT and CDR2 as YNNKEL (reference sequence). This chain's CDR3 is CASSLNFAGPNTGELFF. CDR3 bases: TGTGCCAGCAGCCTAAACTTCGCGGGTCCCAACACCGGGGAGCTGTTTTTT. The complete variable domain, with remaining parts taken from reference TRBV3-1 and TRBJ2-2, reads DTAVSQTPKYLVTQMGNDKSIKCEQNLGHDTMYWYKQDSKKFLKIMFSYNNKELIINETVPNRFSPKSPDKAHLNLHINSLELGDSAVYFCASSLNFAGPNTGELFFGEGSRLTVL.

This clonotype showed up just a few times. The rearrangement joins TRBV5-1 to TRBJ2-3; 8 positions agree with TRBD2. CDR1 and CDR2 (germline): SGHRS, YFSETQ. The V and J ends lost 3 bases and 6 bases, in that order; junction bases with no gene match: 18. This CDR3 has 18 residues. The CDR3 protein is CASSWTRTGGPSRDTQYF. CDR3 DNA sequence: TGCGCCAGCAGCTGGACTAGGACGGGGGGGCCGTCGAGGGATACGCAGTATTTT.

The chain links TRBV12-3 or TRBV12-4 to TRBJ2-1, with 8 positions matching TRBD2. V dropped 6 bases and J dropped 6; count of bases not matched to a gene: 13. This CDR3 has 16 amino acids. This CDR3 is CASSRHPGGPSNEQFF. CDR3 bases: TGTGCCAGCAGCCGCCACCCGGGGGGGCCCAGCAATGAGCAGTTCTTC.

This clonotype was seen a few times. CDR3 nucleotide sequence: TGTGCCAGCAGCGTAGTCTCCCGGCTGAACACTGAAGCTTTCTTT. Translation gives CASSVVSRLNTEAFF. V usage is TRBV9 and J usage is TRBJ1-1, with D hard to call. Trimming removed 0 bases from V and 0 bases from J, with 9 bases in between. CDR3 length equals 15 residues. Germline V gene sequence: CDR1 SGDLS, CDR2 YYNGEE.

This clonotype was recorded a few times. The V call is TRBV20-1, the J call TRBJ2-5, with TRBD2 matching over 7 bases. The germline CDR1 and CDR2 sequences are DFQATT and SNEGSKA (reference sequence). There are 15 residues in the CDR3. Germline trimming cut 5 bases from V and 1 base from J; bases unmatched to any gene: 10. CDR3 DNA sequence: TGCAGTGCTTTTTCCTTGCGGGGGAGCCAAGAGACCCAGTACTTC. It translates to CSAFSLRGSQETQYF.

The V gene is TRBV5-1, the J gene TRBJ1-1, with TRBD1 as a possible D gene (6 bases). The V end was cut by 4 bases, the J end by 4 bases, with 17 bases between. Per germline, CDR1 SGHRS and CDR2 YFSETQ. The CDR3 is made up of 15 amino acids. CDR3 amino acids: CASSRLTDRATEAFF. DNA for the CDR3: TGCGCCAGCAGCCGCCTGACGGACAGAGCCACTGAAGCTTTCTTT.

V gene TRBV2 combines with J gene TRBJ2-1; D might be TRBD1 (6 bases). In germline, CDR1 is SNHLY, CDR2 FYNNEI. The CDR3 extends over 14 amino acids. The V and J ends lost 6 bases and 8 bases respectively, with 17 bases between them. CDR3 protein: CASRVGQGMDEQFF. The CDR3 nucleotides read TGTGCCAGCAGAGTGGGCCAGGGGATGGATGAGCAGTTCTTC.